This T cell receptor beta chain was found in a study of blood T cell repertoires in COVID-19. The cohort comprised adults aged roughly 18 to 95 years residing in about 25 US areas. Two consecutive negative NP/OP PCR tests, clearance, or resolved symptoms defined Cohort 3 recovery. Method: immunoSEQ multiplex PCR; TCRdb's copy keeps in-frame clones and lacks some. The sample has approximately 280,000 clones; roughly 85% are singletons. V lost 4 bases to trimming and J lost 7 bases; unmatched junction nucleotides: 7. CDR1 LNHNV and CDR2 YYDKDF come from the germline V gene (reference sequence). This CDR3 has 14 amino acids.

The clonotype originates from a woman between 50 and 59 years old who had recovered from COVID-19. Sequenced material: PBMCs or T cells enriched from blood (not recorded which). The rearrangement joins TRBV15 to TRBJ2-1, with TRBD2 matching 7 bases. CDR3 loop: CATSISLAANEQFF. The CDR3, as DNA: TGTGCCACCAGCATCAGTCTAGCGGCTAATGAGCAGTTCTTC.